This TCR beta chain emerged from a study of cytotoxic CD8 clonotypes in ibrutinib-treated CLL. Looking at the study overall: The study included approximately 12 relapsed/refractory and over 14 treatment-naive patients; approximately 17 had IGHV unmutated disease.

The CDR3 covers 15 residues. Per germline, CDR1 MNHEY and CDR2 SVGAGI. The germline V and J ends were trimmed by 6 bases and 6 bases, with 21 bases remaining between them. The intended depth for sequencing was 1 in 200,000 to 1 in 1 million T cells. Some clones are missing from TCRdb's copy, which holds only in-frame ones; the method was immunoSEQ multiplex PCR. The sample records 150,000 to 200,000 clones, around nine tenths being singletons. Material: PBMCs, obtained at disease progression, from a patient treated with ibrutinib. The V and J genes are TRBV6-5 and TRBJ2-7; D possibly corresponds to TRBD2 (7 bases). The origin of this receptor is a human donor with chronic lymphocytic leukemia. CDR3 DNA: TGTGCCAGCAGCTCCCCCGCCGCGGGGGCCTTCGAGCAGTACTTC. Residues: CASSSPAAGAFEQYF.